This entry is about one T cell receptor beta chain. The data belong to a study of blood T cell repertoires in COVID-19. The CDR3 covers 14 residues. V was cut by 3 bases and J by 3 bases, with 12 bases left in between. Per the germline V gene, CDR1 is DFQATT and CDR2 is SNEGSKA (reference sequence). Assay used: immunoSEQ multiplex PCR; TCRdb lists only in-frame clones, some missing. This table has 250,000 to 350,000 clones, 86% appearing once. V gene TRBV20-1 combines with J gene TRBJ2-1; tentative D call: TRBD2 (6 bases). Sample: peripheral blood. This sequence originates from a woman aged 25 to 45 with active or convalescent COVID-19. The CDR3 DNA is TGCAGTGCTAGTTGGGCGGGGAGCTACAATGAGCAGTTCTTC. Protein sequence: CSASWAGSYNEQFF.